This T cell receptor beta chain was captured in a study of patients and donors after allogeneic stem cell transplantation. TCRdb passed the RT-PCR reads through MiXCR, listing each CDR3 protein once. Found here are approximately 410,000 distinct CDR3 sequences, about a sixth of them singletons; the top ten hold around 6.8%. The clonotype originates from a human donor who was either an allogeneic HSCT recipient or a stem cell or donor lymphocyte infusion donor (not recorded which). It is not recorded whose cells these are; they may come from a transplant donor. The sample comprised blood, either unsorted or a sorted T cell fraction (not recorded which).

DNA of the CDR3: TGTGCCATCAGTGCCAACAGGGGCGCCTACGAGCAGTACTTC. It specifies CAISANRGAYEQYF. This sequence joins TRBV10-3 and TRBJ2-7; TRBD1 aligns across 7 bases. J lost 2 bases, V lost 4 bases, and 5 bases had no gene match. Germline CDR1 is ENHRY and CDR2 is SYGVKD. The CDR3 length is 14 residues.